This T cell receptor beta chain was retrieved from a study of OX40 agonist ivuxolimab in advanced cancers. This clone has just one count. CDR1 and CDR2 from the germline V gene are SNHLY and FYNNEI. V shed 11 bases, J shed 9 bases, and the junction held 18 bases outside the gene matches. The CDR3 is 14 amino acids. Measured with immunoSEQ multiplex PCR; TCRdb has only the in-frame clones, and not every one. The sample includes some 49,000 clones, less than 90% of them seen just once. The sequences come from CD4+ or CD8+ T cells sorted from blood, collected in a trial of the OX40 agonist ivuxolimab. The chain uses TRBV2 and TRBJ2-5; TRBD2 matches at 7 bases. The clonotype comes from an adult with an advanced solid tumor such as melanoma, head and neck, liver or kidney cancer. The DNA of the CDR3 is TGTGCCGGCAAAGGAGCGGGGCCCCGGGGGGCCCAGTACTTC. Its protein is CAGKGAGPRGAQYF.